The 20 T cell receptor beta chains listed next were all sequenced from one sample in a study of glioma-infiltrating T cells after dendritic cell vaccination. Time point reported: after dendritic cell vaccination, including at tumor progression/relapse. Measured with immunoSEQ multiplex PCR; TCRdb has only the in-frame clones, and not every one. The table has 90,000 to 140,000 clones, almost 90% seen once. Sequenced material: blood, taken after dendritic cell vaccination. These receptors came from a human donor with glioblastoma.

The chain links TRBV5-1 to TRBJ1-3; TRBD1 is a possible D gene (5 bases). The CDR3 length is 15 residues. Germline V lookup: CDR1 SGHRS, CDR2 YFSETQ. Trimming left V 0 bases short and J 3 bases short, with 10 bases between. This CDR3 reads CASSLDGGYGNTIYF. The CDR3 bases are TGCGCCAGCAGCTTGGACGGGGGGTATGGAAACACCATATATTTT.

This clone has a single count. The chain uses TRBV6-5 and TRBJ2-5, with 13 bases fitting TRBD2. Unmatched junction bases numbered 0, after V lost 2 bases and J lost 3 bases. The V gene's germline CDR1 is MNHEY and CDR2 SVGAGI. The CDR3 totals 15 residues. CDR3 sequence (DNA): TGTGCCAGCAGTTACGGACTAGCGGGAGAAGAGACCCAGTACTTC. Translated: CASSYGLAGEETQYF.

The V gene is TRBV10-3, the J gene TRBJ1-1, with a weak D call TRBD1 (6 bases). V lost 6 bases and J lost 2, with 13 bases in between. The germline gives CDR1 ENHRY, CDR2 SYGVKD. This CDR3 comprises 14 residues. The CDR3 loop reads CAIRGGSGNTEAFF. The CDR3 nucleotides read TGTGCCATCAGAGGGGGTTCGGGAAACACTGAAGCTTTCTTT.

This chain joins TRBV6-5 and TRBJ1-3, with 7 nucleotides matching TRBD1. The CDR3 has 14 residues. Germline assignment: CDR1 MNHEY and CDR2 SVGAGI. V lost 2 bases, J lost 5 bases, and 3 bases stayed unmatched. This CDR3 reads CASSYLGQRNTIYF. The CDR3 region has the DNA TGTGCCAGCAGTTACCTGGGACAGAGAAACACCATATATTTT.

This chain links TRBV6-1 with TRBJ1-6; TRBD1 might be the D (6 bases). Germline assignment: CDR1 MNHNS and CDR2 SASEGT. The CDR3 spans 16 residues. The V gene lost 4 bases and the J gene lost 0 bases, with 10 bases spanning the gap. CDR3: CASSVQGISYNSPLHF. CDR3 nucleotides: TGTGCCAGCAGTGTTCAGGGGATCTCCTATAATTCACCCCTCCACTTT.

The chain uses TRBV13 and TRBJ2-7, with a possible D match to TRBD2 (6 bases). V lost 3 bases, J lost 7 bases, and 13 bases lay in between. The V gene's germline CDR1 is PRHDT and CDR2 FYEKMQ (reference sequence). There are 13 residues in the CDR3. This CDR3 is CASSFPGALEQYF. Here the CDR3 DNA reads TGTGCCAGCAGCTTTCCGGGAGCCTTGGAGCAGTACTTC.

V is TRBV9 and J is TRBJ2-6; 9 nucleotides align to TRBD1. CDR1 and CDR2 (germline): SGDLS, YYNGEE. The CDR3 extends over 18 amino acids. Trimming removed 3 bases from V and 0 bases from J; junction bases left unmatched: 7. This chain's CDR3 is CASSATTGGNSGANVLTF. In DNA form, the CDR3 reads TGTGCCAGCAGCGCAACGACAGGGGGGAACTCTGGGGCCAACGTCCTGACTTTC.

The V gene is TRBV11-2, the J gene TRBJ2-7; D might be TRBD1 (5 bases). The CDR3 runs 15 residues. Germline-derived CDR1 and CDR2 are SGHAT and FQNNGV. V was shortened by 0 bases and J by 1 base, with 10 bases between the two germline ends. CDR3 nucleotide sequence: TGTGCCAGCAGCTTAGATGCAGGGTTGTCCTACGAGCAGTACTTC. Protein sequence: CASSLDAGLSYEQYF.

The genes are TRBV6-5 and TRBJ2-3; 12 bases are a match to TRBD2. The V gene end was trimmed by 5 bases and the J gene end by 4 bases; junction bases not matched to a gene: 1. Germline V gene sequence: CDR1 MNHEY, CDR2 SVGAGI. The CDR3 sequence is 14 residues long. For the CDR3, the DNA is TGTGCCAGCAGTCGGACTAGCGGGGCAGATACGCAGTATTTT. It yields the protein CASSRTSGADTQYF.

The chain combines TRBV4-1 with TRBJ2-1, with TRBD1 matching over 7 bases. V lost 0 bases and J lost 5; bases outside the gene matches: 7. Per the germline V gene, CDR1 is MGHRA and CDR2 is YSYEKL. This CDR3 is 16 amino acids long. CDR3 nucleotides: TGCGCCAGCAGCCAAGATCAAGGCAGGGGGAACAATGAGCAGTTCTTC. The encoded protein is CASSQDQGRGNNEQFF.

The chain carries TRBV7-3 and TRBJ2-1; maybe TRBD2 (5 bases). V lost 4 bases and J 2 bases, leaving 15 bases between the germline ends. The CDR3 sequence is 16 residues long. Germline V gives CDR1 SGHTA, CDR2 FQGTGA. CDR3 sequence reads: CASSSDRLATYNEQFF. The DNA of the CDR3 is TGTGCCAGCAGCTCAGATCGGCTAGCCACCTACAATGAGCAGTTCTTC.

This clone was detected only once. V is TRBV29-1 and J is TRBJ1-3; D is unclear. The V gene's germline CDR1 is SQVTM and CDR2 ANQGSEA. The V end was cut by 4 bases, the J end by 2 bases, with 6 bases between. This CDR3 has 12 residues. The CDR3 loop is CSVVLPGNTIYF. CDR3 DNA: TGCAGCGTTGTCCTCCCTGGAAACACCATATATTTT.

This rearrangement joins TRBV7-2 to TRBJ2-1, with 8 bases matching TRBD1. V was pared by 5 bases and J by 4 bases, with 7 bases of the junction left unmatched. CDR3 length equals 15 residues. Germline CDR1 reads SGHTA; CDR2 reads FQGNSA. The CDR3 sequence is CASSLGQGRYNEQFF. CDR3 sequence (DNA): TGTGCCAGCAGCCTCGGACAGGGACGATACAATGAGCAGTTCTTC.

The chain recombines TRBV9 with TRBJ2-5; perhaps TRBD1 as D (6 bases). The CDR3 sequence is 15 residues long. Per germline, CDR1 SGDLS and CDR2 YYNGEE. V was pared by 0 bases and J by 1 base, with 10 bases between. As DNA, the CDR3 is TGTGCCAGCAGCGTAGGGGACATACCCCAAGAGACCCAGTACTTC. Translation: CASSVGDIPQETQYF.

This chain connects TRBV4-1 to TRBJ2-5, with a weak D call TRBD2 (5 bases). Judging by the DNA end, TRBJ2-7 fits better; the J call may be wrong. Germline-derived CDR1 and CDR2 are MGHRA and YSYEKL. The CDR3 consists of 16 residues. CDR3 region: CASSPGRARGAYEQYF. The CDR3 DNA sequence: TGCGCCAGCAGCCCCGGCCGAGCTCGGGGAGCCTACGAGCAGTACTTC.

The gene calls are TRBV9 and TRBJ2-5; no clear D gene. Germline V gene data show CDR1 as SGDLS and CDR2 as YYNGEE. This CDR3 has 12 residues. Trimming pared 4 bases from V and 5 bases from J, leaving 9 bases between. The CDR3: CASSRSAETQYF. The CDR3 DNA follows: TGTGCCAGCAGCCGTAGTGCGGAGACCCAGTACTTC.

The chain has TRBV29-1 and TRBJ2-2; 8 bases are shared with TRBD2. Germline loops: CDR1 SQVTM, CDR2 ANQGSEA. With 7 bases clipped from V and 3 bases from J, the junction kept 10 bases outside the gene matches. The CDR3 sequence is 15 residues long. CDR3 residues: CSARAGDSDTGELFF. DNA for the CDR3: TGCAGCGCCCGAGCGGGGGACTCCGACACCGGGGAGCTGTTTTTT.

The chain uses TRBV14 and TRBJ2-2, with a possible D match to TRBD1 (6 bases). Trimming removed 8 bases at V and 3 bases at J, with 13 bases between. Per the germline V gene, CDR1 is SGHDN and CDR2 is FVKESK. CDR3 length equals 14 residues. The CDR3 region is CASSRGSYTGELFF. CDR3 sequence (DNA): TGTGCCAGCTCCAGGGGCAGTTACACCGGGGAGCTGTTTTTT.

J is TRBJ1-1 and V is TRBV19; TRBD1 agrees at 8 bases. This CDR3 contains 14 residues. The germline CDR1 and CDR2 sequences are LNHDA and SQIVND (reference sequence). V was pared by 7 bases and J by 1 base, with 5 bases of the junction left unmatched. In DNA form, the CDR3 reads TGTGCCAGTACGGACAGGGCGAAGAACACTGAAGCTTTCTTT. Encoded protein: CASTDRAKNTEAFF.

The CDR3 spells CASSSTTWGTGKYQFF. As DNA, the CDR3 is TGTGCCAGCAGCTCGACTACCTGGGGGACAGGGAAATATCAGTTCTTC. This chain uses TRBV7-9 with TRBJ2-1; 9 bases match TRBD1. The CDR3 has 16 amino acids. J lost 13 bases, V lost 4 bases, and 17 bases had no gene match. Germline-derived CDR1 and CDR2 are SEHNR and FQNEAQ (reference sequence). The entire variable domain, with the rest obtained from reference TRBV7-9 and TRBJ2-1, is as follows: DTGVSQNPRHKITKRGQNVTFRCDPISEHNRLYWYRQTLGQGPEFLTYFQNEAQLEKSRLLSDRFSAERPKGSFSTLEIQRTEQGDSAMYLCASSSTTWGTGKYQFFGPGTRLTVL.